Presented here are 13 T cell receptor beta chains from one specimen sequenced in a study of T cell repertoires in cytomegalovirus infection. Each CDR3 protein is one row after TCRdb ran MiXCR on the reads. The sample consists of about 890,000 distinct CDR3 sequences, around 32% of them appearing once. These TCRs are of unknown antigen specificity. This specimen consisted of cultured CD8+ T cells from PBMCs, obtained from culture after CMV antigen stimulation. The origin of the receptors is a human donor in good health (CMV status not recorded). Some clones in this sample may be carry-over from other donors' samples.

This clonotype occurred once. This rearrangement joins TRBV20-1 to TRBJ1-1; the D is unclear. V lost 3 bases to trimming and J lost 4 bases, with 12 bases between them. Germline V CDR1 and CDR2: DFQATT, SNEGSKA (reference sequence). The CDR3 contains 13 residues. CDR3 loop: CSASVLSGTEAFF. The CDR3 bases are TGCAGTGCTAGTGTCCTCAGTGGCACTGAAGCTTTCTTT.

The chain carries TRBV7-2 and TRBJ2-2; D is perhaps TRBD2 (6 bases). The CDR3 extends over 15 amino acids. Trimming stripped 5 bases from V and 0 bases from J, with 10 bases between. Germline V gene lookup returns CDR1 SGHTA and CDR2 FQGNSA. In DNA, the CDR3 is TGTGCCAGCAGCCGCGGGGACGCGAACACCGGGGAGCTGTTTTTT. Its translation is CASSRGDANTGELFF.

The table lists this clonotype with many counts. The V call is TRBV7-6, the J call TRBJ2-1; 7 nucleotides align to TRBD1. With V trimmed by 2 bases and J by 1 base, 8 bases remained unmatched. The CDR3 is 17 residues long. CDR1 and CDR2 from the germline V gene are SGHVS and FNYEAQ. The CDR3 is CASSLRPQGQSYNEQFF. CDR3 nucleotide sequence: TGTGCCAGCAGCTTACGACCACAGGGGCAGTCCTACAATGAGCAGTTCTTC. Full variable domain (outside the CDR3, taken from reference TRBV7-6 and TRBJ2-1): GAGVSQSPRYKVTKRGQDVALRCDPISGHVSLYWYRQALGQGPEFLTYFNYEAQQDKSGLPNDRFSAERPEGSISTLTIQRTEQRDSAMYRCASSLRPQGQSYNEQFFGPGTRLTVL.

CDR3 protein: CASSLGTGDFYEQYF. CDR3 DNA: TGTGCCAGCAGTTTGGGGACAGGGGATTTCTACGAGCAGTACTTC. This rearrangement joins TRBV27 to TRBJ2-7, with 10 nucleotides matching TRBD1. This CDR3 contains 15 residues. The junction had 5 bases not matched to a gene; V was cut back by 3 bases and J by 3 bases. CDR1 and CDR2 (germline): MNHEY, SMNVEV (reference sequence).

The chain employs TRBV27 and TRBJ1-1; weak D call: TRBD1 (6 bases). Germline V CDR1 and CDR2: MNHEY, SMNVEV (reference sequence). The CDR3 is 16 residues long. Trimming took 6 bases from V and 5 from J, leaving 22 bases between them. CDR3 coding DNA: TGTGCCAGCAGCGAGGGGGGCCCCTCAGTGGGGACTGAAGCTTTCTTT. It translates to CASSEGGPSVGTEAFF.

The chain links TRBV7-9 to TRBJ2-3, with 9 bases identical to TRBD2. V shed 8 bases, J shed 5 bases, and the junction held 5 bases outside the gene matches. The CDR3 totals 13 residues. Germline loops: CDR1 SEHNR, CDR2 FQNEAQ (reference sequence). The CDR3 region has the DNA TGTGCCAGCCGCGGGGGGGCCGGAGATACGCAGTATTTT. This translates into CASRGGAGDTQYF.

This clonotype came up a few times. The CDR3 loop is CARPGTNEKLFF. CDR3 sequence (DNA): TGTGCCCGCCCGGGCACTAATGAAAAACTGTTTTTT. The chain has TRBV27 and TRBJ1-4; no clear D gene. The CDR3 covers 12 residues. Deletions cut 11 bases from V and 2 bases from J, with 9 bases between. Germline CDR1 MNHEY, CDR2 SMNVEV (reference sequence).

This clonotype was detected ten times or more. The J gene is TRBJ1-2, the V gene TRBV7-8, with a possible D match to TRBD1 (5 bases). Germline CDR1 SGHVS, CDR2 FQNEAQ. This CDR3 has 16 amino acids. The V end was cut by 5 bases, the J end by 5 bases, with 21 bases between. CDR3 region: CASSDARGILGYGYTF. The CDR3 nucleotides are TGTGCCAGCAGCGATGCGAGGGGTATTCTAGGATATGGCTACACCTTC.

CDR3 DNA sequence: TGTGCCAGCAGTTTCGGGACAGATATTAATGAGCAGTTCTTC. It is translated as CASSFGTDINEQFF. The chain has TRBV27 and TRBJ2-1; 7 bases fit TRBD1. V was pared by 3 bases and J by 7 bases, with 6 bases of the junction left unmatched. In germline, CDR1 is MNHEY, CDR2 SMNVEV (reference sequence). This CDR3 has 14 residues.

The gene calls are TRBV4-1 and TRBJ1-1; unclear D gene. Germline-derived CDR1 and CDR2 are MGHRA and YSYEKL. The CDR3 totals 15 residues. V lost 1 base and J lost 4, with 13 bases in between. In nucleotides, the CDR3 is TGCGCCAGCAGCCAAGTCCAGGAAAAGGGCACTGAAGCTTTCTTT. It codes for CASSQVQEKGTEAFF.

This clonotype was detected once. The V call is TRBV29-1, the J call TRBJ1-1; 7 nucleotides match TRBD1. This CDR3 spans 13 amino acids. Germline lookup yields CDR1 SQVTM and CDR2 ANQGSEA. V lost 4 bases to trimming and J lost 2 bases; unmatched junction nucleotides: 4. In DNA form, the CDR3 reads TGCAGCGTTGGAGGGGGCGGAAACACTGAAGCTTTCTTT. This codes for CSVGGGGNTEAFF.

This rearrangement joins TRBV7-6 to TRBJ1-4; 8 positions agree with TRBD1. Germline V gene data show CDR1 as SGHVS and CDR2 as FNYEAQ. The V gene end was trimmed by 5 bases and the J gene end by 7 bases; junction bases not matched to a gene: 3. The CDR3 totals 13 residues. The CDR3 DNA is TGTGCCAGCAGCCCAGACAGGGGTGAAAAACTGTTTTTT. Residues: CASSPDRGEKLFF.

J is TRBJ2-3 and V is TRBV6-6; no clear D gene. The CDR3 has 14 residues. The ends were cut back, 5 bases at V and 0 bases at J, with 9 bases in the middle. CDR1 and CDR2 from the germline V gene are MNHNY and SVGAGI (reference sequence). The CDR3 sequence is CASSLRISTDTQYF. For the CDR3, the DNA is TGTGCCAGCAGTCTACGGATAAGCACAGATACGCAGTATTTT.